The entry below gives a single T cell receptor beta chain sequence along with its context. Its antigen is not known. MiXCR, run by TCRdb on the 5' RACE reads, gives a single entry per CDR3 protein. The table has just over 500,000 distinct CDR3 sequences, less than 25% seen once. The CDR3 length is 15 residues. Germline V gene data show CDR1 as MNHNS and CDR2 as SASEGT. The V gene lost 6 bases and the J gene lost 0 bases, with 14 bases spanning the gap. This record comes from a study of identical twins. Study results and caveats: Clonotypes of the beta chain that were abundant in cord blood carried fewer insertions (memory repertoires showed none).

The donor group consisted entirely of healthy Caucasians. This same sample was also taken into another study, of T cells expressing NK-cell markers.

Sequencing was carried out using CD4+ T cells sorted from blood. The chain employs TRBV6-1 and TRBJ1-2; maybe TRBD1 (6 bases). This receptor was taken from a woman younger than 30 in good health. The CDR3 DNA follows: TGTGCCAGCAGATGGACAGTAAGCCCTAACTATGGCTACACCTTC. It encodes CASRWTVSPNYGYTF.